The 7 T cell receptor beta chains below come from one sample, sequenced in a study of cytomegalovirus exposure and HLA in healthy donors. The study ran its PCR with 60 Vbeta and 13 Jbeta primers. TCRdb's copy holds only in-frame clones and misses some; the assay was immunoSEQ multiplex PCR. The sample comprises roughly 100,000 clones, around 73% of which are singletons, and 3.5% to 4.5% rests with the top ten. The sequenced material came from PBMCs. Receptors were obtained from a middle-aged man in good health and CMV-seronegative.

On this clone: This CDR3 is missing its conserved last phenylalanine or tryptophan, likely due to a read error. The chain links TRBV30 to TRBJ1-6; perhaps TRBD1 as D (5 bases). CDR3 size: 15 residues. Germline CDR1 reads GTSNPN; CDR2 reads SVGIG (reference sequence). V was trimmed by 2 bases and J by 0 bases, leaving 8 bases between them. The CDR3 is CAWSRGSSYNSPLHL. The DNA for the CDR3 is TGTGCCTGGAGTCGGGGGAGCTCCTATAATTCACCCCTCCACCTT.

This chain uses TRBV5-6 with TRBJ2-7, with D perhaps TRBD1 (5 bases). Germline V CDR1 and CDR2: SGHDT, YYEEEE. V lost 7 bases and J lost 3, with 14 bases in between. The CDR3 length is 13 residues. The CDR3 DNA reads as TGTGCCAGCGGTCCCCGACAGTACTACGAGCAGTACTTC. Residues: CASGPRQYYEQYF.

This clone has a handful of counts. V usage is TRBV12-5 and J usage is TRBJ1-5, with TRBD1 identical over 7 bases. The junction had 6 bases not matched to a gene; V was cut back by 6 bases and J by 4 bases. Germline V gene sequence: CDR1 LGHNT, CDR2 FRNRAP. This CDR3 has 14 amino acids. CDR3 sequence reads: CASGPGQLNQPQHF. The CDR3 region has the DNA TGTGCTAGTGGCCCGGGACAGCTAAATCAGCCCCAGCATTTT.

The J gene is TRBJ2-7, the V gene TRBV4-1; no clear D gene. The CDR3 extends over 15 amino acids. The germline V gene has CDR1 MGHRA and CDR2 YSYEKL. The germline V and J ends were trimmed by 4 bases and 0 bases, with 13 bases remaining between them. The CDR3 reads CASSRLAMVSYEQYF. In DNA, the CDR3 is TGCGCCAGCAGCCGTTTAGCAATGGTCTCCTACGAGCAGTACTTC.

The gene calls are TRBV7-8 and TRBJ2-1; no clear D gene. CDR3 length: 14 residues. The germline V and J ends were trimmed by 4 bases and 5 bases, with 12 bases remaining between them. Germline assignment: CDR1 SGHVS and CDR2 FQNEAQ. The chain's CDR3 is CASSYRRHDNEQFF. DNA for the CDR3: TGTGCCAGCAGCTATCGCAGACACGACAATGAGCAGTTCTTC.

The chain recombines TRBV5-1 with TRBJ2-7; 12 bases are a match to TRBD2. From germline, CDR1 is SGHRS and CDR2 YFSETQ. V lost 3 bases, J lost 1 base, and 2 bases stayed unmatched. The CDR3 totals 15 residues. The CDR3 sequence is CASSWGTSGSYEQYF. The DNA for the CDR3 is TGCGCCAGCAGCTGGGGGACTAGCGGGTCCTACGAGCAGTACTTC.

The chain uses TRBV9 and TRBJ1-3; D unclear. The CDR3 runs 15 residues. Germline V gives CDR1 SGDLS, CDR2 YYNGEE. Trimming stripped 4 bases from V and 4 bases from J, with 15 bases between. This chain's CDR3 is CASSLALDWGNTIYF. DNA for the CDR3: TGTGCCAGCAGCTTGGCTTTAGACTGGGGAAACACCATATATTTT.